Each of the 14 T cell receptor beta chains below was sequenced from the same sample in a study of cytomegalovirus exposure and HLA in healthy donors. PCR amplification relied on 60 Vbeta primers (plus 13 Jbeta primers). Assay: immunoSEQ multiplex PCR; the TCRdb copy retains only in-frame clones and omits some. The sample carries roughly 130,000 clones, about three quarters recorded once. Sequencing input: PBMCs. These receptors were obtained from a woman aged 40 to 50 in good health and CMV-seronegative.

The CDR3 DNA is TGTGCCAGCAGGACAGGAGTTAGCAATCAGCCCCAGCATTTT. Translating gives CASRTGVSNQPQHF. The chain carries TRBV27 and TRBJ1-5; possible D gene TRBD1, 6 bases. The CDR3 sequence is 14 residues long. Germline V lookup: CDR1 MNHEY, CDR2 SMNVEV (reference sequence). V lost 6 bases to trimming and J lost 0 bases, with 9 bases between them.

This chain links TRBV27 with TRBJ1-1, with a weak D call TRBD1 (6 bases). V lost 6 bases and J 5 bases, leaving 31 bases between the germline ends. Germline CDR1 and CDR2: MNHEY and SMNVEV (reference sequence). The CDR3 length is 19 residues. For the CDR3, the DNA is TGTGCCAGCAGAAGGGGACGAGGGGGTGTTCCCGCGGGGGTAACTGAAGCTTTCTTT. It yields the protein CASRRGRGGVPAGVTEAFF.

The chain couples TRBV4-1 to TRBJ1-2; D may be TRBD1 (6 bases). Germline CDR1 MGHRA, CDR2 YSYEKL. The CDR3 is 15 residues long. V was pared by 0 bases and J by 4 bases, with 12 bases between. In nucleotides, the CDR3 is TGCGCCAGCAGCCAAGAAGGGGGGGGTGGCTATGGCTACACCTTC. It yields the protein CASSQEGGGGYGYTF.

This chain joins TRBV18 and TRBJ2-7; a possible D gene is TRBD2 (6 bases). CDR1 KGHSH and CDR2 LQKENI come from the germline V gene. The germline V and J ends were trimmed by 0 bases and 5 bases, with 11 bases remaining between them. The CDR3 contains 14 residues. The CDR3 DNA is TGTGCCAGCTCACCACCGGGGGGAGTGCACGAGCAGTACTTC. Translation: CASSPPGGVHEQYF.

This clone was seen only a few times. The genes are TRBV4-2 and TRBJ2-5, with D perhaps matching TRBD2 (6 bases). Trimming removed 0 bases from V and 2 bases from J, with 13 bases in between. Germline CDR1 is LGHNA and CDR2 is YNFKEQ. This CDR3 comprises 16 residues. The CDR3 loop reads CASSQDRGGAQETQYF. The CDR3 DNA is TGTGCCAGCAGCCAAGATAGGGGCGGGGCTCAAGAGACCCAGTACTTC.

V gene TRBV30 combines with J gene TRBJ2-1, with a tentative D call TRBD2 (5 bases). The CDR3 loop spans 14 amino acids. V was trimmed by 4 bases and J by 7 bases, leaving 17 bases between them. Germline V gives CDR1 GTSNPN, CDR2 SVGIG (reference sequence). CDR3 region: CAWKVAGPPNEQFF. CDR3 bases: TGTGCCTGGAAAGTGGCGGGCCCACCTAATGAGCAGTTCTTC.

The J gene is TRBJ1-4, the V gene TRBV30; D is uncertain. Germline V gene lookup returns CDR1 GTSNPN and CDR2 SVGIG (reference sequence). This CDR3 comprises 10 residues. V was pared by 3 bases and J by 8 bases, with 4 bases between. The CDR3 protein is CAWSGEKLFF. CDR3 coding DNA: TGTGCCTGGAGCGGGGAAAAACTGTTTTTT.

The chain has TRBV30 and TRBJ2-5; a possible D gene is TRBD2 (5 bases). The CDR3 covers 11 residues. Germline lookup yields CDR1 GTSNPN and CDR2 SVGIG (reference sequence). The germline V and J ends were trimmed by 5 bases and 5 bases, with 9 bases remaining between them. Here the CDR3 reads CAWGRGETQYF. The CDR3 DNA is TGTGCCTGGGGCCGAGGGGAGACCCAGTACTTC.

The V gene is TRBV14, the J gene TRBJ2-3, with 7 bases that match TRBD1. Germline V gives CDR1 SGHDN, CDR2 FVKESK. The CDR3 consists of 15 residues. The V and J ends lost 5 bases and 11 bases, in that order; junction bases with no gene match: 16. The CDR3 is CASSRAGTDTLGQYF. The CDR3 region has the DNA TGTGCCAGCAGCAGAGCCGGGACAGACACGTTGGGGCAGTATTTT. Full variable domain (remainder filled in from reference TRBV14 and TRBJ2-3): EAGVTQFPSHSVIEKGQTVTLRCDPISGHDNLYWYRRVMGKEIKFLLHFVKESKQDESGMPNNRFLAERTGGTYSTLKVQPAELEDSGVYFCASSRAGTDTLGQYFGPGTRLTVL.

The rearrangement joins TRBV6-7 to TRBJ1-5; 9 bases align to TRBD1. TRBV6-7 falls under the ORF class, with uncertain function. There are 14 residues in the CDR3. V gave up 9 bases and J gave up 5 bases; unmatched junction bases: 8. CDR3 region: CARGVDRGYQPQHF. The CDR3 DNA is TGTGCCAGGGGAGTGGACAGGGGTTATCAGCCCCAGCATTTT.

The CDR3 loop is CASSLGGTTGELFF. In DNA, the CDR3 is TGCGCCAGCAGCTTGGGCGGAACCACCGGGGAGCTGTTTTTT. V is TRBV5-1 and J is TRBJ2-2; the D is unclear. Germline V gene sequence: CDR1 SGHRS, CDR2 YFSETQ. The V gene lost 0 bases and the J gene lost 4 bases, with 7 bases spanning the gap. This CDR3 spans 14 amino acids. The full variable domain, rest sourced from reference TRBV5-1 and TRBJ2-2, is KAGVTQTPRYLIKTRGQQVTLSCSPISGHRSVSWYQQTPGQGLQFLFEYFSETQRNKGNFPGRFSGRQFSNSRSEMNVSTLELGDSALYLCASSLGGTTGELFFGEGSRLTVL.

This chain connects TRBV23-1 to TRBJ2-2; weak D call: TRBD2 (6 bases). TRBV23-1 has ORF status, its function being uncertain. The V gene lost 1 base and the J gene lost 3 bases, with 18 bases spanning the gap. The CDR3 has 18 residues. CDR3 nucleotides: TGCGCCAGCAGTCAATGGCCGTTGGGGGGAACGGACACCGGGGAGCTGTTTTTT. This gives the protein CASSQWPLGGTDTGELFF.

This clone is a singleton in its sample. J is TRBJ1-1 and V is TRBV27, with a tentative D call TRBD1 (6 bases). The CDR3 is 13 residues long. Germline V gene lookup returns CDR1 MNHEY and CDR2 SMNVEV (reference sequence). Deletions cut 6 bases from V and 4 bases from J, with 12 bases between. CDR3 region: CASRLQGATEAFF. For the CDR3, the DNA is TGTGCCAGCAGGCTACAGGGTGCCACTGAAGCTTTCTTT.

CDR3: CASSLHSMNTEAFF. The CDR3 DNA reads as TGCGCCAGCAGCTTGCACAGCATGAACACTGAAGCTTTCTTT. The V and J genes are TRBV5-1 and TRBJ1-1; D gene ambiguous. The CDR3 has 14 amino acids. V gave up 1 base and J gave up 0 bases, with 7 bases separating them. CDR1 is SGHRS, CDR2 YFSETQ, per germline.